This entry concerns a single T cell receptor (beta chain). Antigen unknown. Libraries were prepared by immunoSEQ multiplex PCR; TCRdb keeps only in-frame clonotypes and omits some of them. The sample carries about 1.1 million clones, 60% to 80% recorded once. V dropped 4 bases and J dropped 2 bases, with 8 bases sitting between them. Germline CDR1 MNHNS, CDR2 SASEGT. The CDR3 length is 13 residues. This record belongs to a study of shared clonotypes between healthy human individuals. Study context: Each donor's CD8 memory used one plate, CD8 naive two, each CD4 subset three. Findings and caveats of the study: A handful of donors showed sharing of roughly 5% of naive CD4 clonotypes. In contrast to clonotypes shared by all four donors, non-shared clonotypes had lower generation probabilities. Among donors, sharing of clonotypes was expected to be affected by sequencing depth.

V is TRBV6-1 and J is TRBJ1-1; no definite D call. Sequences were obtained from memory CD4+ T cells from PBMCs. Subset in this sample: CD45RA-negative fraction. This TCR was recovered from a man between 18 and 29 years old in good health. Some clones in this sample may be carry-over from other donors' samples. The CDR3 region is CASSANANTEAFF. The CDR3 DNA is TGTGCCAGCAGTGCGAATGCTAACACTGAAGCTTTCTTT.